The present TCR beta chain was sequenced within a study of blood T cell repertoires in COVID-19. Whole-study context: From T cells, B-cell-depleted T cells, or PBMCs came the material, which was cDNA or gDNA.

TCRdb's copy holds only in-frame clones and misses some; the assay was immunoSEQ multiplex PCR. The table records about 480,000 clones, approximately 88% of them present only once. Recovered status in Cohort 3 required two negative PCRs, clearance, or symptom resolution. The germline V and J ends were trimmed by 3 bases and 5 bases, with 11 bases remaining between them. CDR1 SGHVS and CDR2 FQNEAQ come from the germline V gene. The CDR3 runs to 14 residues. This clonotype was sampled from a woman in her 40s who had recovered from COVID-19. The V call is TRBV7-8, the J call TRBJ2-1; D is unresolved. The sequenced sample was PBMCs or T cells enriched from blood (not recorded which). Here the CDR3 reads CASSFDHYNNEQFF. Written as DNA, the CDR3 is TGTGCCAGCAGCTTTGATCACTATAACAATGAGCAGTTCTTC.